One T cell receptor beta chain is described in this entry. Its antigen is unknown. The data stem from a study of T cell responses to AZD1222 COVID-19 vaccine. General study findings and limits: An increase in Spike-specific TCR breadth and depth was observed after two AZD1222 doses.

The CDR3 is made up of 16 amino acids. Germline-derived CDR1 and CDR2 are MNHEY and SMNVEV (reference sequence). The V segment lost 3 bases and the J segment 2 bases; nucleotides outside the gene matches: 4. Assay: immunoSEQ multiplex PCR; the TCRdb copy retains only in-frame clones and omits some. Of some 130,000 clones in the sample, roughly 93% were seen once. This specimen was peripheral blood, taken 28 days after the second AZD1222 dose. The chain couples TRBV27 to TRBJ2-7; 13 nucleotides match TRBD2. This TCR was recovered from an adult who received the AZD1222 COVID-19 vaccine. DNA of the CDR3: TGTGCCAGCAGTTTTAAAGGGACTAGCGGGACCTACGAGCAGTACTTC. This translates into CASSFKGTSGTYEQYF.